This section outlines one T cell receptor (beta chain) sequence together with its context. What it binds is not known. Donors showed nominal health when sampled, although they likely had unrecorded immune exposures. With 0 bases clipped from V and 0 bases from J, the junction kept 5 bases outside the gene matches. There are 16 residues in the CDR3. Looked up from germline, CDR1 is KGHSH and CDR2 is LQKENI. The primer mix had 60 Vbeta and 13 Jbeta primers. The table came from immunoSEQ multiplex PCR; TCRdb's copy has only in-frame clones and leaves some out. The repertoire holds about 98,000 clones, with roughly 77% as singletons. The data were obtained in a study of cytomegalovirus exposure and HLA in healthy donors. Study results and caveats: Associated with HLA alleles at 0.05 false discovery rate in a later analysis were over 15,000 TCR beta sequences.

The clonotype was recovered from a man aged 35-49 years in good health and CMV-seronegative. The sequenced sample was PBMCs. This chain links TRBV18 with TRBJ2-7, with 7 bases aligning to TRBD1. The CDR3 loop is CASSPPYGQVSYEQYF. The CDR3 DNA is TGTGCCAGCTCACCACCATACGGACAGGTCTCCTACGAGCAGTACTTC. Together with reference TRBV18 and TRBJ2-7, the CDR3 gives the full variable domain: NAGVMQNPRHLVRRRGQEARLRCSPMKGHSHVYWYRQLPEEGLKFMVYLQKENIIDESGMPKERFSAEFPKEGPSILRIQQVVRGDSAAYFCASSPPYGQVSYEQYFGPGTRLTVT.